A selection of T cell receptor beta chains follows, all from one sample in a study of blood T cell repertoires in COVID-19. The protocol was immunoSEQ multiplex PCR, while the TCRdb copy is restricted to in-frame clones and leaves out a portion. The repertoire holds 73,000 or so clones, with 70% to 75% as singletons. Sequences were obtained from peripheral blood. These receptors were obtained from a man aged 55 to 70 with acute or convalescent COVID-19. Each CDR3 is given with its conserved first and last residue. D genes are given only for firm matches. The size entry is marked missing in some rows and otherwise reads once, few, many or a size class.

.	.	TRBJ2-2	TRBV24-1	CATTSGPGSVTGELFF	TGTGCCACCACGTCCGGTCCGGGTAGCGTCACCGGGGAGCTGTTTTTT
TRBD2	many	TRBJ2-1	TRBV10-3	CAISDGLAGVRRNEQFF	TGTGCCATCAGTGATGGGCTAGCGGGAGTCAGGCGCAATGAGCAGTTCTTC
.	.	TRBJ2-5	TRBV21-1	CASSLLAGGRQETQYF	TGTGCCAGCAGTTTACTAGCGGGAGGGAGGCAAGAGACCCAGTACTTC
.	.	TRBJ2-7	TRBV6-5	CASSYGTSNYEQYF	TGTGCCAGCAGTTACGGGACATCGAACTACGAGCAGTACTTC
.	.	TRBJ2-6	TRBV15	CATSSRRDGRSGANVLTF	TGTGCCACCAGCAGCCGACGGGACGGGAGATCTGGGGCCAACGTCCTGACTTTC
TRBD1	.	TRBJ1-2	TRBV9	CASSRDSGSYGYTF	TGTGCCAGCAGCCGGGACAGCGGAAGCTATGGCTACACCTTC
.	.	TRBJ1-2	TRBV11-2	CASGPLTGRRSYGYTF	TGTGCCAGCGGCCCGCTTACTGGGAGACGTTCCTATGGCTACACCTTC
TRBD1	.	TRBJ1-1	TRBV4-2	CASSQNRGQPTEAFF	TGTGCCAGCAGCCAAAACCGGGGACAGCCCACTGAAGCTTTCTTT
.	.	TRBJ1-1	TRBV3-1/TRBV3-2	CASSGRRPEAFF	TGTGCCAGCAGCGGGCGGAGGCCTGAAGCTTTCTTT
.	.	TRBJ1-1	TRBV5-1	CASSTDTNTEAFF	TGCGCCAGCAGCACGGACACCAACACTGAAGCTTTCTTT
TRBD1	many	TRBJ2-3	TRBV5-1	CASSLAPGGTDTQYF	TGCGCCAGCAGCTTGGCCCCAGGGGGAACAGATACGCAGTATTTT
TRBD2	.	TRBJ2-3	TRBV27	CASSPSGEGTDTQYF	TGTGCCAGCAGTCCCAGCGGGGAGGGCACAGATACGCAGTATTTT
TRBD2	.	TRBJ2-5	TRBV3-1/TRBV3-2	CASSQDGTSETQYF	TGTGCCAGCAGCCAGGACGGGACTAGCGAGACCCAGTACTTC
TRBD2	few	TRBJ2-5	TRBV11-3	CASSFSGSGQETQYF	TGTGCCAGCAGCTTTAGCGGGAGTGGGCAAGAGACCCAGTACTTC
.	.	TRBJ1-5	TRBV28	CASSAVYSNQPQHF	TGTGCCAGCAGTGCAGTGTATAGCAATCAGCCCCAGCATTTT
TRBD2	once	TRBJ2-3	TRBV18	CASSPKSLAGTDTQYF	TGTGCCAGCTCACCAAAGTCCCTAGCGGGGACAGATACGCAGTATTTT
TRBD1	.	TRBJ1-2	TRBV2	CASSPQGNGYTF	TGTGCCAGCAGTCCACAGGGGAATGGCTACACCTTC
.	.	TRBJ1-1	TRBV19	CASRTGTNTEAFF	TGTGCCAGTAGAACGGGGACAAACACTGAAGCTTTCTTT
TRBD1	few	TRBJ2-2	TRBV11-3	CASSPRTGTDGELFF	TGTGCCAGCAGCCCACGGACAGGGACGGACGGGGAGCTGTTTTTT
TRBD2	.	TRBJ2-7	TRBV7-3	CASSRTSGSNYEQYF	TGTGCCAGCAGCCGTACTAGCGGGAGTAATTACGAGCAGTACTTC